This T cell receptor beta chain is drawn from a study of T-cell reconstitution after alpha-beta-depleted transplantation in children. This clonotype was counted ten times or more. Its cognate antigen is unknown. Germline assignment: CDR1 MNHEY and CDR2 SMNVEV (reference sequence). The CDR3 loop spans 16 amino acids. V lost 4 bases, J lost 2 bases, and 7 bases stayed unmatched. Study-wide results and caveats: Reports say that about two months after transplant, the alpha-beta T cells came out of several hundred graft clones that had expanded. Diversity of TCRbeta at day 60 was high in some patients, arising from surviving recipient T cells and thymic progenitors. Hyperexpanded clones declined; after one year, newly produced T cells mostly supplied diversity.

This sample's TCRbeta library carried unique molecular identifier barcodes. TCRdb fed the PCR reads into MiXCR, producing one record per CDR3 protein. The sample has 250,000 to 300,000 distinct CDR3 sequences, around 10% seen once. The clonotype originates from a male patient aged 2-15 years who had a stem cell transplant for chronic granulomatous disease, so the T cells may come from the graft donor. The sequences come from peripheral blood, collected 180 days after TCRalphabeta/CD19-depleted stem cell transplant. The chain links TRBV27 to TRBJ2-7, with 11 positions matching TRBD2. The CDR3 loop is CASSYLTSGRTYEQYF. DNA for the CDR3: TGTGCCAGCAGTTACCTTACTAGCGGGAGAACCTACGAGCAGTACTTC.